The 27 T cell receptor beta chains presented below share a single source sample, sequenced in a study of shared clonotypes between healthy human individuals. Repertoires were generated with immunoSEQ multiplex PCR, while TCRdb's copy carries only in-frame clones and drops some. This table has 110,000 or so clones, more than 65% appearing once. The sample taken for sequencing was memory CD8+ T cells sorted from blood. Subset in this sample: CD45RO+ cells pooled with CCR7-negative TemRA cells. Every receptor here comes from a woman aged 30 to 39 in good health.

The chain joins TRBV29-1 to TRBJ2-1, with D maybe TRBD1 (6 bases). Per germline, CDR1 SQVTM and CDR2 ANQGSEA. V lost 4 bases and J 9 bases, leaving 16 bases between the germline ends. This CDR3 contains 13 residues. CDR3 loop: CSVGSGENGEQFF. CDR3 nucleotides: TGCAGCGTTGGGTCAGGGGAGAATGGTGAGCAGTTCTTC.

The V gene is TRBV25-1, the J gene TRBJ1-1; D uncertain. The CDR3 length is 15 residues. CDR1 and CDR2 (germline): MGHDK, SYGVNS. Trimming left V 4 bases short and J 1 base short, with 13 bases between. In DNA form, the CDR3 reads TGTGCCAGCAGTGTAAACCGGGCTTCGAACACTGAAGCTTTCTTT. It codes for CASSVNRASNTEAFF.

Written as DNA, the CDR3 is TGTGCCAGCCGTGGAGACAGACAAGAGACCCAGTACTTC. It codes for CASRGDRQETQYF. The chain couples TRBV6-5 to TRBJ2-5, with D maybe TRBD1 (5 bases). CDR1 and CDR2 from the germline V gene are MNHEY and SVGAGI. V lost 8 bases to trimming and J lost 2 bases, with 12 bases between them. The CDR3 has 13 amino acids.

This chain links TRBV9 with TRBJ2-5; the match to TRBD2 covers 7 bases. The CDR3 is 16 residues long. CDR1 SGDLS and CDR2 YYNGEE come from the germline V gene. The V gene end was trimmed by 4 bases and the J gene end by 4 bases; junction bases not matched to a gene: 13. CDR3 sequence: CASSRASGTIVETQYF. Written as DNA, the CDR3 is TGTGCCAGCAGCAGAGCCTCCGGGACTATCGTAGAGACCCAGTACTTC.

The rearrangement links TRBV19 to TRBJ2-7, with D possibly matching TRBD1 (6 bases). The CDR3 loop spans 14 amino acids. From germline, CDR1 is LNHDA and CDR2 SQIVND (reference sequence). The V and J ends lost 11 bases and 1 base respectively, with 18 bases between them. CDR3 in DNA: TGTGCCGGGGGCTGTCGGAGTGATTCCTACGAGCAGTACTTC. This gives the protein CAGGCRSDSYEQYF.

This clone was seen a handful of times. At one of its ends the junction is not consistent with the germline gene, which may arise from a read error. The rearrangement uses TRBV28 and TRBJ2-7; weak D call: TRBD2 (5 bases). CDR1 and CDR2 from the germline V gene are MDHEN and SYDVKM. The CDR3 spans 14 residues. This CDR3 is CASSAQSRAAGWDF. CDR3 nucleotides: TGTGCCAGCAGTGCCCAATCTAGAGCGGCCGGGTGGGACTTC.

This clone was recorded many times. This sequence joins TRBV10-3 and TRBJ2-1; 7 bases fit TRBD2. CDR1 is ENHRY, CDR2 SYGVKD, per germline. V shed 0 bases and J 5 bases; nucleotides not matched to a gene: 10. The CDR3 contains 17 residues. Written as DNA, the CDR3 is TGTGCCATCAGTGAGTCAGCCGCTAGCGGAGACCACAATGAGCAGTTCTTC. It yields the protein CAISESAASGDHNEQFF.

Notes on this clone: The sample carries other DNA sequences with the same CDR3. This chain links TRBV9 with TRBJ2-3, with D perhaps being TRBD1 or TRBD2 (5 bases each). V dropped 0 bases and J dropped 3 bases, with 8 bases sitting between them. The germline CDR1 and CDR2 sequences are SGDLS and YYNGEE. There are 14 residues in the CDR3. The CDR3 nucleotides read TGTGCCAGCAGCGTAGGAGGGGTTACAGATACGCAGTATTTT. Protein product: CASSVGGVTDTQYF.

The rearrangement links TRBV7-2 to TRBJ2-1; 8 bases line up with TRBD2. The CDR3 has 15 residues. Germline loops: CDR1 SGHTA, CDR2 FQGNSA. Losses at the gene ends were 5 bases for V and 4 bases for J; bases not matched to a gene: 7. The CDR3 protein is CASSPGTRLYNEQFF. DNA of the CDR3: TGTGCCAGCAGCCCTGGGACTAGATTATACAATGAGCAGTTCTTC.

The chain recombines TRBV5-1 with TRBJ1-2; possible D gene TRBD1, 5 bases. The CDR3 contains 14 residues. The V gene lost 2 bases and the J gene lost 5 bases, with 13 bases spanning the gap. Germline assignment: CDR1 SGHRS and CDR2 YFSETQ. The CDR3 DNA reads as TGCGCCAGCAGCTTACACCGGGACTGGTATGGCTACACCTTC. Amino acid sequence: CASSLHRDWYGYTF. The variable domain in full, with the rest retrieved from reference TRBV5-1 and TRBJ1-2, is KAGVTQTPRYLIKTRGQQVTLSCSPISGHRSVSWYQQTPGQGLQFLFEYFSETQRNKGNFPGRFSGRQFSNSRSEMNVSTLELGDSALYLCASSLHRDWYGYTFGSGTRLTVV.

The V call is TRBV29-1, the J call TRBJ2-7; D is unclear. Trimming cost V 1 base and J 3 bases, with 4 bases left between them. Germline V lookup: CDR1 SQVTM, CDR2 ANQGSEA. The CDR3 consists of 11 residues. CDR3 residues: CSVEAGYEQYF. The CDR3 coding sequence is TGCAGCGTTGAAGCGGGCTACGAGCAGTACTTC.

This clone was counted between two and nine times. The chain employs TRBV7-6 and TRBJ2-1; D gene ambiguous. V dropped 0 bases and J dropped 7 bases, with 4 bases sitting between them. The germline gives CDR1 SGHVS, CDR2 FNYEAQ. There are 12 residues in the CDR3. In DNA, the CDR3 is TGTGCCAGCAGCTTAGCGGTTAATGAGCAGTTCTTC. Translating gives CASSLAVNEQFF.

V gene TRBV30 combines with J gene TRBJ1-2, with D hard to call. The CDR3 loop spans 13 amino acids. Trimming shortened V by 0 bases and J by 6 bases, and 11 bases separated the two germline ends. Germline CDR1 GTSNPN, CDR2 SVGIG (reference sequence). CDR3 in amino acids: CAWSVFRRNGYTF. CDR3 nucleotide sequence: TGTGCCTGGAGTGTTTTCCGGCGGAATGGCTACACCTTC.

This chain links TRBV7-2 with TRBJ1-5, with TRBD1 matching over 7 bases. CDR3 length: 15 residues. Germline V gene sequence: CDR1 SGHTA, CDR2 FQGNSA. V gave up 5 bases and J gave up 6 bases; unmatched junction bases: 10. CDR3 sequence (DNA): TGTGCCAGCAGCCCCCAGGGGGAGGGGTTTCAGCCCCAGCATTTT. Encoded protein: CASSPQGEGFQPQHF.

The V and J genes are TRBV4-1 and TRBJ1-2; D is unclear. V lost 3 bases to trimming and J lost 1 base, with 12 bases between them. Germline assignment: CDR1 MGHRA and CDR2 YSYEKL. This CDR3 comprises 15 residues. Here the CDR3 DNA reads TGCGCCAGCAGCCAGGGTCCGGCCCATAACTATGGCTACACCTTC. This gives the protein CASSQGPAHNYGYTF.

The rearrangement joins TRBV25-1 to TRBJ2-5, with 8 bases identical to TRBD1. J gave up 5 bases and V 4 bases, and 12 bases lay outside the gene matches. The CDR3 has 16 amino acids. Germline CDR1 and CDR2: MGHDK and SYGVNS. CDR3 DNA: TGTGCCAGCAGTGGGCCCTCCCAGGGGGCCGGTGAGACCCAGTACTTC. This codes for CASSGPSQGAGETQYF.

The chain links TRBV9 to TRBJ2-2; no reliable D call. Germline V gives CDR1 SGDLS, CDR2 YYNGEE. V dropped 0 bases and J dropped 3 bases, with 0 bases sitting between them. CDR3 size: 12 residues. This chain's CDR3 is CASSVDTGELFF. The CDR3 bases are TGTGCCAGCAGCGTAGACACCGGGGAGCTGTTTTTT.

V gene TRBV10-3 combines with J gene TRBJ2-2; D is ambiguous. From germline, CDR1 is ENHRY and CDR2 SYGVKD. V lost 4 bases and J lost 1, with 7 bases in between. This CDR3 region has 14 residues. The CDR3 loop is CAISASRNTGELFF. CDR3 bases: TGTGCCATCAGTGCGTCCAGGAACACCGGGGAGCTGTTTTTT.

The chain joins TRBV27 to TRBJ2-7; weak D call: TRBD2 (6 bases). The CDR3 contains 14 residues. Trimming removed 5 bases from V and 3 bases from J, with 14 bases in between. The germline V gene encodes CDR1 MNHEY and CDR2 SMNVEV (reference sequence). As DNA, the CDR3 is TGTGCCAGCAGTATTACGGTTAGCGGCTACGAGCAGTACTTC. Translating gives CASSITVSGYEQYF.

The CDR3 DNA reads TGTGCCAGCAGCCCCAAGCACGGACTAGCGGGGTATTGGGATGAGCAGTTCTTC. This codes for CASSPKHGLAGYWDEQFF. The rearrangement links TRBV7-2 to TRBJ2-1; TRBD2 matches at 12 bases. This CDR3 has 18 residues. Germline CDR1 reads SGHTA; CDR2 reads FQGNSA. Unmatched junction bases numbered 16, after V lost 5 bases and J lost 8 bases. Full variable domain (missing parts from reference TRBV7-2 and TRBJ2-1): GAGVSQSPSNKVTEKGKDVELRCDPISGHTALYWYRQSLGQGLEFLIYFQGNSAPDKSGLPSDRFSAERTGGSVSTLTIQRTQQEDSAVYLCASSPKHGLAGYWDEQFFGPGTRLTVL.

In nucleotides, the CDR3 is TGTGCCAGCAGCCTTAGCGGGGACACAGATACGCAGTATTTT. Protein product: CASSLSGDTDTQYF. The rearrangement uses TRBV11-3 and TRBJ2-3; 8 bases are a match to TRBD2. This CDR3 is 14 amino acids long. Trimming cost V 5 bases and J 2 bases; bases outside gene matches: 3. The germline CDR1 and CDR2 sequences are SGHNT and YENEEA.

The chain joins TRBV19 to TRBJ1-5; D might be TRBD1 (5 bases). Trimming removed 4 bases at V and 5 bases at J, with 9 bases between. This CDR3 is built from 13 residues. Germline loops: CDR1 LNHDA, CDR2 SQIVND (reference sequence). CDR3 DNA: TGTGCCAGTAGTACAGGGTACGATCAGCCCCAGCATTTT. This encodes CASSTGYDQPQHF.

V is TRBV28 and J is TRBJ2-2; D uncertain. Looked up from germline, CDR1 is MDHEN and CDR2 is SYDVKM. The CDR3 runs to 18 residues. Trimming left V 8 bases short and J 0 bases short, with 22 bases between. CDR3 sequence reads: CASWTRYYQLANTGELFF. The DNA for the CDR3 is TGTGCCAGCTGGACGCGCTATTACCAACTCGCGAACACCGGGGAGCTGTTTTTT.

The V gene is TRBV28, the J gene TRBJ1-5; 8 bases map to TRBD1. The CDR3 sequence is 16 residues long. With 0 bases clipped from V and 6 bases from J, the junction kept 7 bases outside the gene matches. Germline V gives CDR1 MDHEN, CDR2 SYDVKM. The CDR3 sequence: CASSLWGRGLSQPQHF. In nucleotides, the CDR3 is TGTGCCAGCAGTTTATGGGGCAGGGGGCTTAGTCAGCCCCAGCATTTT.

This clone was recorded many times. This chain connects TRBV7-2 to TRBJ2-7, with a possible D match to TRBD1 (6 bases). The CDR3 runs to 15 residues. V was shortened by 5 bases and J by 4 bases, with 18 bases between the two germline ends. Germline V CDR1 and CDR2: SGHTA, FQGNSA. The CDR3 bases are TGTGCCAGCAGCCCCATCCAGGGGCCCCTTTACGAGCAGTACTTC. Translating it yields CASSPIQGPLYEQYF.

This rearrangement joins TRBV7-6 to TRBJ2-2; TRBD2 aligns across 8 bases. Germline CDR1 reads SGHVS; CDR2 reads FNYEAQ. CDR3 length: 16 residues. V lost 4 bases, J lost 1 base, and 5 bases stayed unmatched. As DNA, the CDR3 is TGTGCCAGCAGCTCTCCACTAGCGGAGAACACCGGGGAGCTGTTTTTT. Translating gives CASSSPLAENTGELFF.

V gene TRBV5-5 combines with J gene TRBJ2-5; D remains ambiguous. Trimming shortened V by 1 base and J by 5 bases, and 9 bases separated the two germline ends. The length of the CDR3 is 13 residues. CDR1 is SGHKS, CDR2 YYEKEE, per germline (reference sequence). This chain's CDR3 is CASSLHPRETQYF. As DNA, the CDR3 is TGTGCCAGCAGCTTGCACCCCCGGGAGACCCAGTACTTC.